This T cell receptor beta chain comes out of a study of T cell clonality in common variable immunodeficiency. This clone has only a few counts. Antigen specificity is unknown. The CDR3 end lies 3 residues beyond the end of the read and is filled in from the germline J gene. Trimming shortened V by 4 bases and J by 3 bases, and 21 bases separated the two germline ends. The CDR3 has 17 residues. Germline V CDR1 and CDR2: KGHSH, LQKENI. Study-level points and caveats: In common variable immunodeficiency, TCR beta chains reportedly carried fewer deletions and N-nucleotide insertions.

The method was immunoSEQ multiplex PCR; TCRdb's version includes in-frame clones alone and lacks a portion of them. The profile covers some 28,000 clones, none occurring a single time. The clonotype originates from a human donor with common variable immunodeficiency. The sequencing sample was made of peripheral blood mononuclear cells. The chain joins TRBV18 to TRBJ2-5, with D uncertain. CDR3: CASSLSYLWRMKETQYF. The CDR3 DNA, read in part, is TGTGCCAGCTCACTTTCTTATCTATGGCGGATGAAAGAGACC.